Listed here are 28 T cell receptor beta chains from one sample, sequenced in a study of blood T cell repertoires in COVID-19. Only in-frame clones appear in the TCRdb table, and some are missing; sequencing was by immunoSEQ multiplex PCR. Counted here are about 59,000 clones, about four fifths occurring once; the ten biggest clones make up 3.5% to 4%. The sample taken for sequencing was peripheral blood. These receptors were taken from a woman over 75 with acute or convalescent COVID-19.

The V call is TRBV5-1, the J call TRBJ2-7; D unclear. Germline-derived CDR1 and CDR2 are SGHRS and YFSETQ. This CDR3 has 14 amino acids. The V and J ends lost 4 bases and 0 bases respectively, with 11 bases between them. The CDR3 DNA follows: TGCGCCAGCAGCCTTGACTCGAGCTCCTACGAGCAGTACTTC. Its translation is CASSLDSSSYEQYF.

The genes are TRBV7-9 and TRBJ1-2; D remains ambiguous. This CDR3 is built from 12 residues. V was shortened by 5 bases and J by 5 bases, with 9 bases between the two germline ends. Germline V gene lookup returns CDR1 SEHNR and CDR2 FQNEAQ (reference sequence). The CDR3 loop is CASSPPGYGYTF. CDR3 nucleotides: TGTGCCAGCAGCCCGCCGGGATATGGCTACACCTTC.

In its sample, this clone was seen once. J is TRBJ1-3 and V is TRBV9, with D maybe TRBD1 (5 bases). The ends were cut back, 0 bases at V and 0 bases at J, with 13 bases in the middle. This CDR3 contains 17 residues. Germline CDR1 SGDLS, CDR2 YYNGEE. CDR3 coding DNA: TGTGCCAGCAGCGTAGGGGGCAGTACAGCCTCTGGAAACACCATATATTTT. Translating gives CASSVGGSTASGNTIYF. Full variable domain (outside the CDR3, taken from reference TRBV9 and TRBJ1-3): DSGVTQTPKHLITATGQRVTLRCSPRSGDLSVYWYQQSLDQGLQFLIQYYNGEERAKGNILERFSAQQFPDLHSELNLSSLELGDSALYFCASSVGGSTASGNTIYFGEGSWLTVV.

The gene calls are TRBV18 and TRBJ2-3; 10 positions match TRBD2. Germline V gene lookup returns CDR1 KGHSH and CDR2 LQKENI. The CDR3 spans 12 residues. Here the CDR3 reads CSMASGSGTQYF. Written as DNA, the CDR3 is TGTTCGATGGCTAGCGGGAGTGGTACGCAGTATTTT.

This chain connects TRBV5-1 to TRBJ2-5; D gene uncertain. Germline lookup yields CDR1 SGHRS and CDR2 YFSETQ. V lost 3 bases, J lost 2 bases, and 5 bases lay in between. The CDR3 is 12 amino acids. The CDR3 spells CASSSNQETQYF. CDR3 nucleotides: TGCGCCAGCAGCTCAAATCAAGAGACCCAGTACTTC.

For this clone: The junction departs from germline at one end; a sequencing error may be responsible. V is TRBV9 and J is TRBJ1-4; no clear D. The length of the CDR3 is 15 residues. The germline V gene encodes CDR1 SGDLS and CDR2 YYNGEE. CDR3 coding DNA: TGTGCCAGCAGCGTAGCTGAGGGTACTAGTGAAAAACTGTTTTTT. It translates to CASSVAEGTSEKLFF. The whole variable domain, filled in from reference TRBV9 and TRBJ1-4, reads DSGVTQTPKHLITATGQRVTLRCSPRSGDLSVYWYQQSLDQGLQFLIQYYNGEERAKGNILERFSAQQFPDLHSELNLSSLELGDSALYFCASSVAEGTSEKLFFGSGTQLSVL.

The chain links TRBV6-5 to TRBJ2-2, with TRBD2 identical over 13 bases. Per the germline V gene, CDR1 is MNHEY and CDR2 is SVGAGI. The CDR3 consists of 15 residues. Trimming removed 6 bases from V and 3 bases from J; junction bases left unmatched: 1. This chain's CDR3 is CASRTSGRYTGELFF. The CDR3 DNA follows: TGTGCCAGCAGGACTAGCGGGAGGTACACCGGGGAGCTGTTTTTT.

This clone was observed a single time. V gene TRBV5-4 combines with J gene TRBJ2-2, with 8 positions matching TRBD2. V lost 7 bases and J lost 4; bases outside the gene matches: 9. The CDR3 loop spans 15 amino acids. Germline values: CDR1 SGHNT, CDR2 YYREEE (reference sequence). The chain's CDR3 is CASGQREWGTGELFF. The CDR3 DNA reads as TGTGCCAGCGGCCAGCGGGAGTGGGGCACCGGGGAGCTGTTTTTT.

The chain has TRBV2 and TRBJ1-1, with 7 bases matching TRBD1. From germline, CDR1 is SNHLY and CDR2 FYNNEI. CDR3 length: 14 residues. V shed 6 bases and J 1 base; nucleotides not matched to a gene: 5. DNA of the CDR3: TGTGCCAGCAGGAGGACAGGTCCGAACACTGAAGCTTTCTTT. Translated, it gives CASRRTGPNTEAFF.

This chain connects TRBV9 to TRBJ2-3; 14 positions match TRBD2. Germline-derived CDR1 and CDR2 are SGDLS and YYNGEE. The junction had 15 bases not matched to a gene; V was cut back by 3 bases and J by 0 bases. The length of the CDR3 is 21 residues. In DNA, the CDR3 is TGTGCCAGCAGCGCCGGGGGACTAGCGGGAGATGTCAGGGCAAGCACAGATACGCAGTATTTT. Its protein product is CASSAGGLAGDVRASTDTQYF.

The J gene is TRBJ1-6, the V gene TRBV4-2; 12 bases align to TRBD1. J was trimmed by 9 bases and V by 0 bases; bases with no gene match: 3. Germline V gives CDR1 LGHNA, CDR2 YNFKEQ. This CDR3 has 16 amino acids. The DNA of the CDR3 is TGTGCCAGCAGCCAAGATGGGACAGGGGGCTTTTCACCCCTCCACTTT. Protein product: CASSQDGTGGFSPLHF.

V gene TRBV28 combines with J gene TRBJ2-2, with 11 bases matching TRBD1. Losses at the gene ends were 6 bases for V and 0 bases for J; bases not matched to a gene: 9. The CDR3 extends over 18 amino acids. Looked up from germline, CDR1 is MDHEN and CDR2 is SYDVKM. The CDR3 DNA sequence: TGTGCCAGCAGACGCCGGGACAGGGGGTTCGCGAACACCGGGGAGCTGTTTTTT. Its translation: CASRRRDRGFANTGELFF.

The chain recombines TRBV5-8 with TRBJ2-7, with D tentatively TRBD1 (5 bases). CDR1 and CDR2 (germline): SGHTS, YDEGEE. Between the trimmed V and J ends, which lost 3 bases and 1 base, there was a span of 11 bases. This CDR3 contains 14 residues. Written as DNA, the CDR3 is TGTGCCAGCAGCTCTCGAAGGGGATCCTACGAGCAGTACTTC. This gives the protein CASSSRRGSYEQYF.

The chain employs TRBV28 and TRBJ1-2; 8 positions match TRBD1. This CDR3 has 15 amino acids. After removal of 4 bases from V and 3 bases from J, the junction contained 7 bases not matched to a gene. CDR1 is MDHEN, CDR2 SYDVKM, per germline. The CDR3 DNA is TGTGCCAGCAGTTCACAACCGGGACAGGACTATGGCTACACCTTC. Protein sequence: CASSSQPGQDYGYTF.

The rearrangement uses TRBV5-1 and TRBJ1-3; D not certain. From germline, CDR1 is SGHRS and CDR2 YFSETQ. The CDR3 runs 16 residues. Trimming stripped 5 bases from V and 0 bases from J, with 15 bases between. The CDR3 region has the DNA TGCGCCAGCAGTCGCTCGGACGGGGACTCTGGAAACACCATATATTTT. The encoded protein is CASSRSDGDSGNTIYF. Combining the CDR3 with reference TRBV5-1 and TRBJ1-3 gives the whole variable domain KAGVTQTPRYLIKTRGQQVTLSCSPISGHRSVSWYQQTPGQGLQFLFEYFSETQRNKGNFPGRFSGRQFSNSRSEMNVSTLELGDSALYLCASSRSDGDSGNTIYFGEGSWLTVV.

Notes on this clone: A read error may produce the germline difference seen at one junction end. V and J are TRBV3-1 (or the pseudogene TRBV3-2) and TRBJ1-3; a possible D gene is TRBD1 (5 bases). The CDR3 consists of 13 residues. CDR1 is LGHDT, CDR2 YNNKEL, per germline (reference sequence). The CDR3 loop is CASSQGLAGQFHF. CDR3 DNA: TGTGCCAGCAGCCAGGGCCTGGCTGGACAATTCCATTTT.

CDR3 residues: CASSQGQGYNSPLHF. DNA for the CDR3: TGTGCCAGCAGCCAAGGGCAGGGTTATAATTCACCCCTCCACTTT. The genes are TRBV3-1 (or the pseudogene TRBV3-2) and TRBJ1-6, with a weak D call TRBD1 (5 bases). Trimming took off 1 base at V and 4 bases at J, with 8 bases between the two ends. The CDR3 totals 15 residues. Germline V gene lookup returns CDR1 LGHDT and CDR2 YNNKEL (reference sequence).

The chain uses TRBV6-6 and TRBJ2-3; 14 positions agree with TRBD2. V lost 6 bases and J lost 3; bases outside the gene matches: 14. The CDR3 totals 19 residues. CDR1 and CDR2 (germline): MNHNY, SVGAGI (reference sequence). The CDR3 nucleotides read TGTGCCAGCAGCTTGACTAGCGGGAGGGCCATTTGGATAACAGATACGCAGTATTTT. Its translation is CASSLTSGRAIWITDTQYF.

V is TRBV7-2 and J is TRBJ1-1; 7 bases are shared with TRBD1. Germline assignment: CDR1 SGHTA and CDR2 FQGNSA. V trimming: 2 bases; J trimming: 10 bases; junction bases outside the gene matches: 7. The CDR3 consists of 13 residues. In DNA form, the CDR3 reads TGTGCCAGCAGCTTACCGGGACAGAACCGAGCTTTCTTT. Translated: CASSLPGQNRAFF.

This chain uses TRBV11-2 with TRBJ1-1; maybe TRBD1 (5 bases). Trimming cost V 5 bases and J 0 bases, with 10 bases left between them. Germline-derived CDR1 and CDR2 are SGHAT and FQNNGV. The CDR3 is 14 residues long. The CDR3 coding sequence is TGTGCCAGCAGCCGGGGGGGTTTGAACACTGAAGCTTTCTTT. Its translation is CASSRGGLNTEAFF.

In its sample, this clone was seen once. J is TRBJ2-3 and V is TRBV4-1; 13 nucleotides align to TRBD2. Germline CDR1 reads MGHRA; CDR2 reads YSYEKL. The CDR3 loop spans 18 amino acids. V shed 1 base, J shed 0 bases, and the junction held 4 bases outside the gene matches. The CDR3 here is CASSQGLAGGPSTDTQYF. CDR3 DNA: TGCGCCAGCAGCCAAGGACTAGCGGGAGGCCCGAGCACAGATACGCAGTATTTT.

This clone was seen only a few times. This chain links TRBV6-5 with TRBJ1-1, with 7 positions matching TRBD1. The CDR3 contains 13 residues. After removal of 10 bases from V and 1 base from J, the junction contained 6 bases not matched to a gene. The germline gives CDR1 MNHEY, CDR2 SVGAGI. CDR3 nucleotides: TGTGCCACCAGGGGACAGCCGAACACTGAAGCTTTCTTT. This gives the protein CATRGQPNTEAFF.

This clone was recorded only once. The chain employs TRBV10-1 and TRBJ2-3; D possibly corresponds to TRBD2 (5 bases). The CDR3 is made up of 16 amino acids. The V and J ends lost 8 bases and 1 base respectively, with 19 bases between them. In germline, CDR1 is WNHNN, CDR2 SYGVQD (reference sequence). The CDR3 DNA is TGCGCCAGCCGGGATGGAAAGGGATCGTGCACAGATACGCAGTATTTT. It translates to CASRDGKGSCTDTQYF.

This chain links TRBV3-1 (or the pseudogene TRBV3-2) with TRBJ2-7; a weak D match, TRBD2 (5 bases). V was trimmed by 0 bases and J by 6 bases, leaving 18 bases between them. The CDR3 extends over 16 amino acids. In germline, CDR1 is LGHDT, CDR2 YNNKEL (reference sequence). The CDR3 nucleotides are TGTGCCAGCAGCCAAGAAGGGTTTCAGTCTGGGAGCGAGCAGTACTTC. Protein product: CASSQEGFQSGSEQYF.

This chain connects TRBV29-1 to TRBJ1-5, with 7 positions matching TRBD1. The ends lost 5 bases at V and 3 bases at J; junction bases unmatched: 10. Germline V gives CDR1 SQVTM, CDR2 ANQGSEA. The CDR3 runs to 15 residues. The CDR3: CSVQTGMGNNQPQHF. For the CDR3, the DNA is TGCAGCGTTCAGACAGGGATGGGCAACAATCAGCCCCAGCATTTT.

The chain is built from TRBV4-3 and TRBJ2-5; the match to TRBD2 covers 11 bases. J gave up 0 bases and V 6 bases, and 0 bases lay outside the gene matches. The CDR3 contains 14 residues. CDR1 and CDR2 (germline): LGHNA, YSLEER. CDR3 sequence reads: CASRLAGDQETQYF. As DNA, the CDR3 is TGCGCCAGCAGACTAGCGGGGGACCAAGAGACCCAGTACTTC.

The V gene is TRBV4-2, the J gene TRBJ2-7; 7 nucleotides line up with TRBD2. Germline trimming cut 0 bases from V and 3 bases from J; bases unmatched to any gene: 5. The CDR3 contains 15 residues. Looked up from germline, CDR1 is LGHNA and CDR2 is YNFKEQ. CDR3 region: CASSQEWGGSYEQYF. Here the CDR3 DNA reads TGTGCCAGCAGCCAAGAGTGGGGCGGGAGCTACGAGCAGTACTTC.

The CDR3 loop reads CASSPRISSYNEQFF. Written as DNA, the CDR3 is TGTGCCAGCAGCCCGCGAATTAGCTCCTACAATGAGCAGTTCTTC. The chain combines TRBV7-9 with TRBJ2-1, with D unclear. V lost 5 bases and J 0 bases, leaving 11 bases between the germline ends. The CDR3 length is 15 residues. The germline V gene has CDR1 SEHNR and CDR2 FQNEAQ (reference sequence).